These T cell receptor beta chains were read from a single sample in a study of T cell responses to AZD1222 COVID-19 vaccine. Assay used: immunoSEQ multiplex PCR; TCRdb lists only in-frame clones, some missing. The sample consists of 85,000 to 130,000 clones, about 92% of them appearing once. The source was peripheral blood, collected 28 days after the second AZD1222 dose. These receptors were collected from an adult who received the AZD1222 COVID-19 vaccine. The CDR3 runs from the conserved cysteine through the conserved F or W. Fields, in order: J gene, D gene, V gene, CDR3 protein. A D gene is named only where the DNA matches it firmly.

J: TRBJ2-7
D: -
V: TRBV5-1
CDR3: CASSLLRGYEQYF

J: TRBJ2-3
D: TRBD1
V: TRBV18
CDR3: CASSPRGTGGTDTQYF

J: TRBJ1-2
D: -
V: TRBV19
CDR3: CASRANQVRGHGYTF

J: TRBJ2-7
D: TRBD2
V: TRBV5-4
CDR3: CASSNTSGAPIGYF

J: TRBJ1-3
D: -
V: TRBV7-9
CDR3: CASSLDPGNTIYF

J: TRBJ2-3
D: -
V: TRBV4-3
CDR3: CASSQTEGSDTQYF

J: TRBJ2-7
D: -
V: TRBV9
CDR3: CASSVVGGSPNF

J: TRBJ2-7
D: TRBD2
V: TRBV4-3
CDR3: CASSQTPLIAGDSGEQYF

J: TRBJ2-1
D: -
V: TRBV5-1
CDR3: CASSLDLTRGYNEQFF

J: TRBJ2-1
D: -
V: TRBV27
CDR3: CASSLDTLRVNEQFF

J: TRBJ2-7
D: TRBD1
V: TRBV3-1/TRBV3-2
CDR3: CASSQGSGTGGHEQYF

J: TRBJ1-6
D: TRBD1
V: TRBV6-2/TRBV6-3
CDR3: CASSFSQGAGAPLHF

J: TRBJ1-5
D: TRBD1
V: TRBV7-8
CDR3: CASSLLHGRGSKNQPQHF

J: TRBJ1-5
D: -
V: TRBV2
CDR3: CASTPVGVTGQPQHF

J: TRBJ2-5
D: -
V: TRBV7-9
CDR3: CASSLLGADKETQYF

J: TRBJ1-2
D: -
V: TRBV4-3
CDR3: CASSQDGRDLADGYTF

J: TRBJ2-2
D: -
V: TRBV7-3
CDR3: CASSPRTDGELFF